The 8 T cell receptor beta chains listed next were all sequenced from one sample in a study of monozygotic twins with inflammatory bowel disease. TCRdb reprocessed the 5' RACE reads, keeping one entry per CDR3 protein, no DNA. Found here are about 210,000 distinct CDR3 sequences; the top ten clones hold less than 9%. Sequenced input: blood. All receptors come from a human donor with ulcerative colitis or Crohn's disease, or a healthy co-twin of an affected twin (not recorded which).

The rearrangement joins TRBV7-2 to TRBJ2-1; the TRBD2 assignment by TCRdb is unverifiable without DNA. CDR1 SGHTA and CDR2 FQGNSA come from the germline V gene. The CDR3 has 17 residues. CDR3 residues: CASSPGLAGGLNNEQFF.

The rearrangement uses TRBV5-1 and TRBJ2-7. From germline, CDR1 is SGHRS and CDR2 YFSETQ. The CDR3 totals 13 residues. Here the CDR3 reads CASSLNRPYEQYF.

CDR3 region: CASSLGNGELFF. The chain has TRBV5-1 and TRBJ2-2. The germline CDR1 and CDR2 sequences are SGHRS and YFSETQ. This CDR3 is built from 12 residues.

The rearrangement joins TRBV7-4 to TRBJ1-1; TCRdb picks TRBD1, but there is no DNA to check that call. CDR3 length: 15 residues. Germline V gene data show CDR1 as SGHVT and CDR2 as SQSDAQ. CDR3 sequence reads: CANPGKGQNNTEAFF.

CDR3 sequence reads: CASSLGWATGELFF. V and J are TRBV7-2 and TRBJ2-2; TCRdb's assignment of TRBD1 cannot be checked, as there is no DNA. Per germline, CDR1 SGHTA and CDR2 FQGNSA. This CDR3 region has 14 residues.

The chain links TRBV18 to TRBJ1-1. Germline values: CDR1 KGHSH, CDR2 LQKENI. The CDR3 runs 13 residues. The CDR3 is CASSPGMNTEAFF.

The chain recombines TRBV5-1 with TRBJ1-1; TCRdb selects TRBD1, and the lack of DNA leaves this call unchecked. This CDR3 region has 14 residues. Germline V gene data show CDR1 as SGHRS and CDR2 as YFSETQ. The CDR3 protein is CASSHGQGQTEAFF.

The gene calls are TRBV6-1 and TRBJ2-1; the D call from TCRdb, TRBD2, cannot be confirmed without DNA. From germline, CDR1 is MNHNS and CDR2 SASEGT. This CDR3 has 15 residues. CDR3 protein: CASSRLAGEGGEQFF.